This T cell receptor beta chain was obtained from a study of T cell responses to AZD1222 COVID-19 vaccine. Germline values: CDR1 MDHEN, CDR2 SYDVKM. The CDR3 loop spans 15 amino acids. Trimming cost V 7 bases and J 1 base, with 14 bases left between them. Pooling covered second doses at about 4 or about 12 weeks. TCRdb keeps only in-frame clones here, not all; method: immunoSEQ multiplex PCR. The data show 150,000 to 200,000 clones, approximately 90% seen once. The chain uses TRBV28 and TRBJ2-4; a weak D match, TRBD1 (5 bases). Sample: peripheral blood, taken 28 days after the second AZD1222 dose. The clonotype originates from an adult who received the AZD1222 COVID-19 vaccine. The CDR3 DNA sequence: TGTGCCAGCAACCCCGACAGCCCTGCCAAAAACATTCAGTACTTC. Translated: CASNPDSPAKNIQYF.